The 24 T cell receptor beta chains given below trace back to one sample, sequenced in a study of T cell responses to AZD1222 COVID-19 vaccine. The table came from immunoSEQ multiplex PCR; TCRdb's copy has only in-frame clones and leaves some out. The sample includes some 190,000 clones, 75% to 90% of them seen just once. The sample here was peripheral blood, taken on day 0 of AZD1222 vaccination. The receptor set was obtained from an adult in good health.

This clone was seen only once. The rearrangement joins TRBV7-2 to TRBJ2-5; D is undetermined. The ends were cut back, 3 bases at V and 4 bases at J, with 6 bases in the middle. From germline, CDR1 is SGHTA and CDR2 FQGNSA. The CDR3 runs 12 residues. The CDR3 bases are TGTGCCAGCAGCTTGGGTTCAGAGACCCAGTACTTC. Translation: CASSLGSETQYF. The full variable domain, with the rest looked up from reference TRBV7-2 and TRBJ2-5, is GAGVSQSPSNKVTEKGKDVELRCDPISGHTALYWYRQSLGQGLEFLIYFQGNSAPDKSGLPSDRFSAERTGGSVSTLTIQRTQQEDSAVYLCASSLGSETQYFGPGTRLLVL.

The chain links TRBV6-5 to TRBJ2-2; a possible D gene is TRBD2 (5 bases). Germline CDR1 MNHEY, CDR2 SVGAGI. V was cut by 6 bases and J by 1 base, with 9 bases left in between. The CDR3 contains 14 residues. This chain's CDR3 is CASSWGENTGELFF. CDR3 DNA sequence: TGTGCCAGCAGCTGGGGAGAGAACACCGGGGAGCTGTTTTTT.

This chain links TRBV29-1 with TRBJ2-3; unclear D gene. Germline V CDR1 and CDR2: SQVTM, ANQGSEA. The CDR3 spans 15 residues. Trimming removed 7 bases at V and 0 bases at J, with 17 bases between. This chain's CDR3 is CSAQVGSTSTDTQYF. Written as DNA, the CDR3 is TGCAGCGCCCAGGTCGGGTCTACTAGCACAGATACGCAGTATTTT.

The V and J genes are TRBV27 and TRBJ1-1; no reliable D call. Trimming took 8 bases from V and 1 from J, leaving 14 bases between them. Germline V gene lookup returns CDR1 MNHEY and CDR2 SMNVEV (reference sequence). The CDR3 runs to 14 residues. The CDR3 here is CASSPREQNTEAFF. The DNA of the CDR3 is TGTGCCAGCTCACCAAGGGAACAGAACACTGAAGCTTTCTTT.

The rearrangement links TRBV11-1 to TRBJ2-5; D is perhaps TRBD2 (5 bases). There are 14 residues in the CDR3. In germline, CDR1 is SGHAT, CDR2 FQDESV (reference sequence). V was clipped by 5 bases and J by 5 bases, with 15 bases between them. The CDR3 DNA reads TGTGCCAGCAGCCCCGGTGGGCGAGGGGAGACCCAGTACTTC. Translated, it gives CASSPGGRGETQYF.

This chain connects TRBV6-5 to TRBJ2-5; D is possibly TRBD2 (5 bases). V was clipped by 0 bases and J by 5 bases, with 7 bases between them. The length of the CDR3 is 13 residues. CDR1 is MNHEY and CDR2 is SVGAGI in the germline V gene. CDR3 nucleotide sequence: TGTGCCAGCAGTTACTCGTCGGGGGAGACCCAGTACTTC. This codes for CASSYSSGETQYF.

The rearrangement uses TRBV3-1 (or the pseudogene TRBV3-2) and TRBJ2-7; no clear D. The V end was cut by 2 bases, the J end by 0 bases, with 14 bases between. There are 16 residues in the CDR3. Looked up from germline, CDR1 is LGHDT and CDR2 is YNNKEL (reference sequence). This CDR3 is CASSQHSGPSSYEQYV. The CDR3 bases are TGTGCCAGCAGCCAACATTCCGGGCCGAGCTCCTACGAGCAGTACGTC.

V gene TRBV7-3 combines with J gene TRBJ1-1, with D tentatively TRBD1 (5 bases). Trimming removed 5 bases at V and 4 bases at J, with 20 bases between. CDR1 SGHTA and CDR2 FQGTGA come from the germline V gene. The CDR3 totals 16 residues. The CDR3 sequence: CASSLNPGRLGTEAFF. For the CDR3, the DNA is TGTGCCAGCAGCCTAAACCCAGGGAGATTGGGCACTGAAGCTTTCTTT.

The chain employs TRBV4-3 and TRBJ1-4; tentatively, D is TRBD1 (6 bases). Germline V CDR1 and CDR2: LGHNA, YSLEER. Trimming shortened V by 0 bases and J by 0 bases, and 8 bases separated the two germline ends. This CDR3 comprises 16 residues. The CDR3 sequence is CASSQEQGATNEKLFF. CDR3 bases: TGCGCCAGCAGCCAAGAACAGGGTGCAACTAATGAAAAACTGTTTTTT.

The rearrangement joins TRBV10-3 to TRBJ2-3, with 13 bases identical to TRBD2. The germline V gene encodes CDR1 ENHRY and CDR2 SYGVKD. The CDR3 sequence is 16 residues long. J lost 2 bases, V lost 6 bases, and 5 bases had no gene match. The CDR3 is CAIRKTSGGHTDTQYF. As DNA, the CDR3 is TGTGCCATCAGGAAGACTAGCGGGGGGCACACAGATACGCAGTATTTT.

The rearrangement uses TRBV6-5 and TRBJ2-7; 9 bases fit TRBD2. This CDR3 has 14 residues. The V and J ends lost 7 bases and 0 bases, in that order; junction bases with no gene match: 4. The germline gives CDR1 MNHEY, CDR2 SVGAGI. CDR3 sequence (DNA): TGTGCCAGCACGTCTAGCGGGGACTCCTACGAGCAGTACTTC. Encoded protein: CASTSSGDSYEQYF.

CDR3 residues: CASSIDLLTGYEQYF. DNA for the CDR3: TGTGCCAGTAGTATAGACCTACTAACAGGGTACGAGCAGTACTTC. V gene TRBV19 combines with J gene TRBJ2-7, with D possibly matching TRBD1 (6 bases). Germline values: CDR1 LNHDA, CDR2 SQIVND (reference sequence). Trimming left V 0 bases short and J 4 bases short, with 13 bases between. CDR3 size: 15 residues.

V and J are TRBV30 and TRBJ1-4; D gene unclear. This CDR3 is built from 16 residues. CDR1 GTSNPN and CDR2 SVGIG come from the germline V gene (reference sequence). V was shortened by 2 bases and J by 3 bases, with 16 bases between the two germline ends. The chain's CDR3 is CAWSRRGRGANEKLFF. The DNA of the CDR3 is TGTGCCTGGAGTCGTCGAGGGCGGGGAGCTAATGAAAAACTGTTTTTT.

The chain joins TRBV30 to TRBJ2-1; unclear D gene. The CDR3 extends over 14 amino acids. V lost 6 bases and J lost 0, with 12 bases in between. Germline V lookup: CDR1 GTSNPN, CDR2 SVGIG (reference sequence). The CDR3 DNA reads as TGTGCCTGCACAGTGGGAAGCTCCTACAATGAGCAGTTCTTC. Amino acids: CACTVGSSYNEQFF.

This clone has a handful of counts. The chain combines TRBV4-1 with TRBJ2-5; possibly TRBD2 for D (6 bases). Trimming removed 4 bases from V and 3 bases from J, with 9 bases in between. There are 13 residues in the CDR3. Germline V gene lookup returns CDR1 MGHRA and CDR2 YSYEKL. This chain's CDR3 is CASSPRTKETQYF. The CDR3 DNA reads TGCGCCAGCAGCCCGAGGACTAAAGAGACCCAGTACTTC.

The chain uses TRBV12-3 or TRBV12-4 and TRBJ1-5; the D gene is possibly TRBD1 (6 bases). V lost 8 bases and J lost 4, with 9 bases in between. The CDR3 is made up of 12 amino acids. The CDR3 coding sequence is TGTGCCAGCCGGGACAAAAATCAGCCCCAGCATTTT. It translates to CASRDKNQPQHF.

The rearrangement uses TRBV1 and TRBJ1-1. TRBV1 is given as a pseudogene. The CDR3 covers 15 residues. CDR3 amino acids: CTSSPGGAGYTEAFF. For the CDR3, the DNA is TGCACCAGCAGCCCGGGGGGGGCTGGGTACACTGAAGCTTTCTTT.

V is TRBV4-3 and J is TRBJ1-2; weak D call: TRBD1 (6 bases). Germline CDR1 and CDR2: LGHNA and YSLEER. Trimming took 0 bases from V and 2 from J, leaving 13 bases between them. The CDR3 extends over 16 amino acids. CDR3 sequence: CASSQDRTVNNYGYTF. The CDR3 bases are TGCGCCAGCAGCCAAGATCGGACAGTTAACAACTATGGCTACACCTTC.

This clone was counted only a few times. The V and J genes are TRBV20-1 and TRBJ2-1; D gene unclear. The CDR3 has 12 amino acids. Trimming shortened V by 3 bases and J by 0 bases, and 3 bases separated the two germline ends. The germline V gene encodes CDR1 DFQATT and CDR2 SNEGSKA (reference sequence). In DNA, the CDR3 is TGCAGTGCTAGTGGCTCCTACAATGAGCAGTTCTTC. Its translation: CSASGSYNEQFF.

Written as DNA, the CDR3 is TGCAGCGTTGAAAAGGCTAGCGTTGGAGAGACCCAGTACTTC. Its protein product is CSVEKASVGETQYF. The chain joins TRBV29-1 to TRBJ2-5; tentatively, D is TRBD2 (6 bases). Trimming stripped 2 bases from V and 4 bases from J, with 14 bases between. Germline assignment: CDR1 SQVTM and CDR2 ANQGSEA. This CDR3 has 14 amino acids. Combining the CDR3 with reference TRBV29-1 and TRBJ2-5 gives the whole variable domain SAVISQKPSRDICQRGTSLTIQCQVDSQVTMMFWYRQQPGQSLTLIATANQGSEATYESGFVIDKFPISRPNLTFSTLTVSNMSPEDSSIYLCSVEKASVGETQYFGPGTRLLVL.

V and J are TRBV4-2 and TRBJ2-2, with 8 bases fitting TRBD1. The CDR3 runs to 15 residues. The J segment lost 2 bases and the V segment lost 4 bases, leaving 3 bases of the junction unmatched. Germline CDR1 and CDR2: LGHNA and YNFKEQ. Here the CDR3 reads CASSPGTGNTGELFF. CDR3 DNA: TGTGCCAGCAGCCCCGGGACAGGAAACACCGGGGAGCTGTTTTTT.

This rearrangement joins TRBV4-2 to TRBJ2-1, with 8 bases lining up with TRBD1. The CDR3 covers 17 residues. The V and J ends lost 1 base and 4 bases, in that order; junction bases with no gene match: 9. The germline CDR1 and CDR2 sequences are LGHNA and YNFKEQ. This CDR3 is CASSQGGRGLFYNEQFF. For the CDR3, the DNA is TGTGCCAGCAGCCAAGGGGGCAGGGGGCTTTTTTACAATGAGCAGTTCTTC.

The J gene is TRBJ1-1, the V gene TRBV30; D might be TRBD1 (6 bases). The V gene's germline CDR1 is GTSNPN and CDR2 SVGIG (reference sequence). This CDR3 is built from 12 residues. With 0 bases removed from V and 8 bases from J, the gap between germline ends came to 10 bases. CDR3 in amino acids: CAWSVRGTEAFF. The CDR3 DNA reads TGTGCCTGGAGTGTACGGGGGACAGAAGCTTTCTTT.

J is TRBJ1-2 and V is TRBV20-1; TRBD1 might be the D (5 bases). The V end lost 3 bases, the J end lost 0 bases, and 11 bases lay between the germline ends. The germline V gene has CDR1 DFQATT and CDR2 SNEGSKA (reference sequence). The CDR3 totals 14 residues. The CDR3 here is CSASERGANYGYTF. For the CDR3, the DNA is TGCAGTGCTAGTGAACGAGGGGCTAACTATGGCTACACCTTC.